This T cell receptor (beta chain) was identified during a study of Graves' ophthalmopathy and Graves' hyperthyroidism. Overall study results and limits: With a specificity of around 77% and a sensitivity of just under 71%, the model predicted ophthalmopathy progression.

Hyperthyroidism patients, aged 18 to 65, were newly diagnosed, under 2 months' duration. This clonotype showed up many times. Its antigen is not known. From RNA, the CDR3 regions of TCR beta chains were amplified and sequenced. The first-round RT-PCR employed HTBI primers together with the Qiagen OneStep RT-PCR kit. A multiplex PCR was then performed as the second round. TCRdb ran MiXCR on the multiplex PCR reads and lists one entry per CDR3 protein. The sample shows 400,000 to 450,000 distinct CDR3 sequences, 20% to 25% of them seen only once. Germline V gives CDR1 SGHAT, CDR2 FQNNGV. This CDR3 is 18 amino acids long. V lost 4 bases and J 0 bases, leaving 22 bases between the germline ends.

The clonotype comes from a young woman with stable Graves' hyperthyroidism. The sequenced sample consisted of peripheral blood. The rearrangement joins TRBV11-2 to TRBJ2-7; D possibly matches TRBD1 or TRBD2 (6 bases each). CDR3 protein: CASSSTSRRGGSSYEQYF. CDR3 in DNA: TGTGCCAGCAGCTCGACTAGTAGGAGAGGGGGTAGCTCCTACGAGCAGTACTTC.